These T cell receptor beta chains were read from a single sample in a study of blood T cell repertoires in COVID-19. Produced via immunoSEQ multiplex PCR; TCRdb's table is partial and in-frame only. The sample lists 350,000 to 400,000 clones; approximately 92% were seen once. Sequences were obtained from PBMCs or T cells enriched from blood (not recorded which). These receptors all come from a man aged 18 to 29 who had recovered from COVID-19. CDR3s include the opening cysteine and the closing phenylalanine or tryptophan. Fields, in order: J gene, D gene, clone size, V gene, CDR3 protein, CDR3 DNA. The D gene is left open where the match is weak. The listing skips clone size in some rows; elsewhere it reads once, few, many or a size class.

J: TRBJ1-6
D: TRBD1
size: once
V: TRBV27
CDR3: CASSLEGGNSPLHF
DNA: TGTGCCAGCAGTTTAGAAGGGGGCAATTCACCCCTCCACTTT

J: TRBJ1-3
D: NA
size: NA
V: TRBV30
CDR3: CAWIAGSGNTIYF
DNA: TGTGCCTGGATAGCGGGCTCTGGAAACACCATATATTTT

J: TRBJ2-1
D: NA
size: NA
V: TRBV4-1
CDR3: CASSQDSAGSHNEQFF
DNA: TGCGCCAGCAGCCAAGATTCTGCGGGGAGCCACAATGAGCAGTTCTTC

J: TRBJ2-1
D: TRBD2
size: once
V: TRBV5-1
CDR3: CASSLAVLAGVSNNEQFF
DNA: TGCGCCAGCAGCTTGGCCGTGTTAGCGGGAGTTTCAAACAATGAGCAGTTCTTC

J: TRBJ2-1
D: NA
size: many
V: TRBV12-3/TRBV12-4
CDR3: CASSLTRNEQFF
DNA: TGTGCCAGCAGTTTAACTCGGAATGAGCAGTTCTTC

J: TRBJ2-1
D: NA
size: NA
V: TRBV19
CDR3: CASSSDRTYNEQFF
DNA: TGTGCCAGTAGTTCTGACAGAACCTACAATGAGCAGTTCTTC

J: TRBJ2-7
D: TRBD1
size: NA
V: TRBV28
CDR3: CASSLPRQGQYF
DNA: TGTGCCAGCAGTTTACCACGACAGGGTCAGTACTTC

J: TRBJ2-2
D: NA
size: NA
V: TRBV2
CDR3: CASSAGNTGELFF
DNA: TGTGCCAGCAGTGCAGGGAACACCGGGGAGCTGTTTTTT

J: TRBJ1-1
D: TRBD1
size: NA
V: TRBV11-1
CDR3: CASGSGQGSSTEAFF
DNA: TGTGCCAGCGGATCCGGACAGGGCTCGAGCACTGAAGCTTTCTTT

J: TRBJ2-7
D: TRBD1
size: NA
V: TRBV30
CDR3: CAWSNPGTGDYEQYF
DNA: TGTGCCTGGAGTAACCCAGGGACAGGGGACTACGAGCAGTACTTC

J: TRBJ2-1
D: TRBD1
size: NA
V: TRBV7-6
CDR3: CASSGRGQGSYNEQFF
DNA: TGTGCCAGCAGCGGAAGAGGACAGGGCTCCTACAATGAGCAGTTCTTC

J: TRBJ1-3
D: NA
size: NA
V: TRBV24-1
CDR3: CATSDSFSGNTIYF
DNA: TGTGCCACCAGTGATTCTTTTTCTGGAAACACCATATATTTT

J: TRBJ2-1
D: NA
size: NA
V: TRBV2
CDR3: CATTWDFRYNEQFF
DNA: TGTGCCACGACATGGGACTTCCGTTACAATGAGCAGTTCTTC

J: TRBJ2-7
D: NA
size: few
V: TRBV9
CDR3: CASSPSRGHEYEQYF
DNA: TGTGCCAGCAGCCCTTCTCGGGGTCATGAGTACGAGCAGTACTTC

J: TRBJ2-3
D: TRBD2
size: NA
V: TRBV5-1
CDR3: CASSFSGRGTDTQYF
DNA: TGCGCCAGCAGCTTCAGCGGGAGGGGAACAGATACGCAGTATTTT

J: TRBJ1-1
D: NA
size: NA
V: TRBV19
CDR3: CASSMSRPYDLEAFF
DNA: TGTGCCAGTAGTATGTCCAGGCCGTACGACCTTGAAGCTTTCTTT

J: TRBJ1-6
D: TRBD1
size: NA
V: TRBV28
CDR3: CASRPGQRRLYNSPLHF
DNA: TGTGCCAGCAGGCCGGGACAGAGGCGTTTATATAATTCACCCCTCCACTTT